This TCR beta chain is from a study of cytomegalovirus exposure and HLA in healthy donors. A few counts support this clone. The ends lost 4 bases at V and 7 bases at J; junction bases unmatched: 12. Germline V lookup: CDR1 SGHRS, CDR2 YFSETQ. This CDR3 region has 16 residues. Produced via immunoSEQ multiplex PCR; TCRdb's table is partial and in-frame only. The data hold about 140,000 clones, with approximately 84% observed a single time. The specimen was PBMCs. The rearrangement uses TRBV5-1 and TRBJ2-5, with 11 bases lining up with TRBD2. This TCR came from a woman in her 30s in good health and CMV-seronegative. The chain's CDR3 is CASSPMTSGAGGTQYF. The CDR3 DNA reads TGCGCCAGCAGCCCAATGACTAGCGGGGCGGGGGGGACCCAGTACTTC.